The rows below give T cell receptor beta chains drawn from one sample of a study of blood T cell repertoires in COVID-19. Clones were read by immunoSEQ multiplex PCR, and TCRdb kept only the in-frame ones, dropping some. The profile covers around 300,000 clones, with roughly nine tenths appearing a single time and approximately 1.8% taken by the ten largest. The sample comprised PBMCs or T cells enriched from blood (not recorded which). The receptor set was obtained from a woman aged 60 to 75 who had recovered from COVID-19. Each CDR3 is given with its conserved first and last residue. D genes are given only for firm matches.

J	V	D	length	CDR3	DNA
TRBJ1-5	TRBV5-1	.	15	CASSSSGASNQPQHF	TGCGCCAGCAGCTCATCCGGTGCTAGCAATCAGCCCCAGCATTTT
TRBJ2-1	TRBV28	TRBD2	16	CASSLWVAGANNEQFF	TGTGCCAGCAGTTTATGGGTAGCGGGGGCGAACAATGAGCAGTTCTTC
TRBJ2-5	TRBV28	TRBD2	16	CASSTLSGGYQETQYF	TGTGCCAGCAGTACCCTGTCGGGGGGGTACCAAGAGACCCAGTACTTC
TRBJ1-3	TRBV5-1	TRBD1	15	CASSPGTDSGNTIYF	TGCGCCAGCAGCCCCGGGACAGACTCTGGAAACACCATATATTTT
TRBJ1-6	TRBV6-5	.	14	CASRTDGKNSPLHF	TGTGCCAGCAGAACGGACGGGAAGAATTCACCCCTCCACTTT
TRBJ2-7	TRBV27	.	14	CASRFRGTSYEQYF	TGTGCCAGCAGGTTCAGGGGCACCTCCTACGAGCAGTACTTC
TRBJ2-3	TRBV6-2/TRBV6-3	.	14	CASSYPQGIDTQYF	TGTGCCAGCAGTTACCCCCAGGGCATAGATACGCAGTATTTT
TRBJ2-5	TRBV6-5	TRBD2	16	CASSYGLAGRKETQYF	TGTGCCAGCAGTTATGGACTAGCGGGGCGAAAAGAGACCCAGTACTTC
TRBJ2-6	TRBV28	.	18	CASTTGGLALSGANVLTF	TGTGCCAGCACCACTGGGGGCTTAGCCCTCTCTGGGGCCAACGTCCTGACTTTC
TRBJ2-3	TRBV5-1	.	13	CASSLASWDTQYF	TGCGCCAGCAGCTTGGCTAGTTGGGATACGCAGTATTTT
TRBJ2-7	TRBV6-5	TRBD1	15	CASRLRDRYPYEQYF	TGTGCCAGCAGGCTCCGGGACAGGTACCCCTACGAGCAGTACTTC
TRBJ2-7	TRBV6-5	TRBD2	16	CASSFTLAGGTYEQYF	TGTGCCAGCAGTTTCACGCTAGCGGGGGGGACCTACGAGCAGTACTTC
TRBJ2-2	TRBV5-1	.	14	CASSQGSGTGELFF	TGCGCCAGCAGCCAAGGTTCGGGCACCGGGGAGCTGTTTTTT
TRBJ1-2	TRBV10-2	.	15	CASSESVRINYGYTF	TGCGCCAGCAGTGAGTCGGTCAGGATAAACTATGGCTACACCTTC
TRBJ2-1	TRBV30	TRBD1	12	CAWGTGYDEQFF	TGTGCCTGGGGGACAGGGTACGATGAGCAGTTCTTC
TRBJ1-6	TRBV18	.	14	CASSPGGDNSPLHF	TGTGCCAGCTCACCCGGGGGTGATAATTCACCCCTCCACTTT
TRBJ2-1	TRBV7-9	TRBD2	17	CASSSILRGVYYNEQFF	TGTGCCAGCAGCTCAATCTTGCGGGGGGTCTACTACAATGAGCAGTTCTTC
TRBJ1-2	TRBV7-8	TRBD1	19	CASSLAQTAWDSRSNGYTF	TGTGCCAGCAGCTTAGCCCAGACCGCCTGGGACAGCCGAAGCAATGGCTACACCTTC